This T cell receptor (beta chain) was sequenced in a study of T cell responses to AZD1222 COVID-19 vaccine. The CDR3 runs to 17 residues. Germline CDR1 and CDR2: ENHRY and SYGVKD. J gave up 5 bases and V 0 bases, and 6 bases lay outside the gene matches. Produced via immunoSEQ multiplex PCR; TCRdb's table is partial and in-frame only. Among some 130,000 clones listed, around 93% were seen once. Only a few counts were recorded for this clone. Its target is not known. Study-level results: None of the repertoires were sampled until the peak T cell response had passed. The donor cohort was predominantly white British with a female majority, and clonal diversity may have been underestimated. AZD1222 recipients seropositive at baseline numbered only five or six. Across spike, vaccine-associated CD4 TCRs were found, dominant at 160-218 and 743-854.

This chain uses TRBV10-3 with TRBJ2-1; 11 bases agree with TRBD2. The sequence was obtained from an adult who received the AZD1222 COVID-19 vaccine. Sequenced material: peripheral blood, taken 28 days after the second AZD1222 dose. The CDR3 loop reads CAISESFGLAGNNEQFF. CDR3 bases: TGTGCCATCAGTGAGTCTTTTGGACTAGCGGGCAACAATGAGCAGTTCTTC.